These 12 T cell receptor beta chains originate from one sample sequenced in a study of blood T cell repertoires in COVID-19. Using immunoSEQ multiplex PCR, the repertoire was profiled, and TCRdb retains in-frame clones only, with some absent. The sample carries under 300,000 clones, 89% recorded once. Sequencing input: PBMCs or T cells enriched from blood (not recorded which). These TCRs come from a woman aged 60-75 years who had recovered from COVID-19.

This sequence joins TRBV5-1 and TRBJ2-1; 7 bases line up with TRBD2. V lost 4 bases to trimming and J lost 9 bases; unmatched junction nucleotides: 13. The CDR3 loop spans 15 amino acids. CDR1 is SGHRS, CDR2 YFSETQ, per germline. DNA for the CDR3: TGCGCCAGCAGCCAGGGAGGGGCGCAATTTGCTGAGCAGTTCTTC. This encodes CASSQGGAQFAEQFF.

The chain employs TRBV3-1 (or the pseudogene TRBV3-2) and TRBJ2-7; possible D gene TRBD1, 5 bases. The V end was cut by 4 bases, the J end by 4 bases, with 11 bases between. This CDR3 spans 13 amino acids. In germline, CDR1 is LGHDT, CDR2 YNNKEL (reference sequence). The CDR3 is CASSRLGVYEQYF. The CDR3 coding sequence is TGTGCCAGCAGCCGATTAGGGGTTTACGAGCAGTACTTC.

V and J are TRBV24-1 and TRBJ1-5, with unresolved D. Germline V gene lookup returns CDR1 KGHDR and CDR2 SFDVKD. The length of the CDR3 is 12 residues. The CDR3 nucleotides are TGTGCACCGGGGTTCAGCAATCAGCCCCAGCATTTT. Its translation is CAPGFSNQPQHF.

This clone showed up just once. V and J are TRBV2 and TRBJ1-2, with D possibly matching TRBD1 (5 bases). There are 13 residues in the CDR3. The V end was cut by 8 bases, the J end by 0 bases, with 10 bases between. Germline assignment: CDR1 SNHLY and CDR2 FYNNEI. The CDR3 DNA is TGTGCCAGCCGACAGCAAGCTAACTATGGCTACACCTTC. Protein: CASRQQANYGYTF.

Worth noting for this clone: Its ends do not fully match the called genes, so a read error is possible. CDR3 nucleotide sequence: TGTGCCAGCAGCGTAGGGACGGGACAGCCGAACTTT. Translation gives CASSVGTGQPNF. This chain uses TRBV9 with TRBJ1-6, with 7 bases lining up with TRBD1. CDR3 size: 12 residues. Per germline, CDR1 SGDLS and CDR2 YYNGEE.

The chain is built from TRBV30 and TRBJ2-5; 7 bases line up with TRBD2. V lost 3 bases, J lost 4 bases, and 8 bases stayed unmatched. Looked up from germline, CDR1 is GTSNPN and CDR2 is SVGIG (reference sequence). The CDR3 is 14 residues long. For the CDR3, the DNA is TGTGCCTGGAGCTTAAAGCGGGATGTAGAGACCCAGTACTTC. Residues: CAWSLKRDVETQYF.

The rearrangement uses TRBV3-1 (or the pseudogene TRBV3-2) and TRBJ2-2; 7 bases are a match to TRBD2. Trimming took 0 bases from V and 1 from J; bases not matched to a gene: 5. CDR3 length: 17 residues. Looked up from germline, CDR1 is LGHDT and CDR2 is YNNKEL (reference sequence). CDR3 sequence (DNA): TGTGCCAGCAGCCAAGAAGCACTAGCGTTGAACACCGGGGAGCTGTTTTTT. Encoded protein: CASSQEALALNTGELFF.

The V gene is TRBV19, the J gene TRBJ2-1; 7 nucleotides agree with TRBD2. The CDR3 is 15 amino acids. Germline assignment: CDR1 LNHDA and CDR2 SQIVND (reference sequence). J was trimmed by 3 bases and V by 6 bases; bases with no gene match: 8. CDR3 in DNA: TGTGCCAGTAGGATACTCGGGGGGAACTACAATGAGCAGTTCTTC. This translates into CASRILGGNYNEQFF.

V is TRBV5-6 and J is TRBJ1-5; D call uncertain. Trimming cost V 2 bases and J 0 bases, with 6 bases left between them. The CDR3 covers 14 residues. Germline lookup yields CDR1 SGHDT and CDR2 YYEEEE. CDR3 coding DNA: TGTGCCAGCAGCTTTTATAATAGCAATCAGCCCCAGCATTTT. Its translation is CASSFYNSNQPQHF.

This rearrangement joins TRBV4-1 to TRBJ1-2; D unresolved. Between the trimmed V and J ends, which lost 0 bases and 4 bases, there was a span of 3 bases. The V gene's germline CDR1 is MGHRA and CDR2 YSYEKL. The CDR3 length is 12 residues. The CDR3 DNA is TGCGCCAGCAGCCAAGACCTCTATGGCTACACCTTC. Translating gives CASSQDLYGYTF.

The chain recombines TRBV7-2 with TRBJ2-7; weak D call: TRBD1 (6 bases). The CDR3 is 16 residues long. Germline V gives CDR1 SGHTA, CDR2 FQGNSA. V dropped 5 bases and J dropped 3 bases, with 20 bases sitting between them. CDR3 in DNA: TGTGCCAGCAGCATGGGGACAAATGAGGTTTTCTACGAGCAGTACTTC. Its translation is CASSMGTNEVFYEQYF.

This chain joins TRBV5-1 and TRBJ1-1; no definite D call. The germline V gene encodes CDR1 SGHRS and CDR2 YFSETQ. With 1 base removed from V and 11 bases from J, the gap between germline ends came to 15 bases. This CDR3 contains 13 residues. CDR3 sequence: CASSLRSGDAAFF. CDR3 nucleotide sequence: TGCGCCAGCAGCTTGAGGTCCGGGGATGCGGCTTTCTTT. The full variable domain, rest sourced from reference TRBV5-1 and TRBJ1-1, is KAGVTQTPRYLIKTRGQQVTLSCSPISGHRSVSWYQQTPGQGLQFLFEYFSETQRNKGNFPGRFSGRQFSNSRSEMNVSTLELGDSALYLCASSLRSGDAAFFGQGTRLTVV.